The present TCR beta chain was sequenced within a study of blood T cell repertoires in COVID-19. In the study overall: Spain, Italy and the United States supplied samples that represented acute and convalescent COVID-19.

Losses at the gene ends were 5 bases for V and 11 bases for J; bases not matched to a gene: 7. Germline V gives CDR1 SEHNR, CDR2 FQNEAQ (reference sequence). The CDR3 spans 12 residues. In the original processing: It was from reference gene primer amplification that nucleated cell counts were estimated. Profiling relied on immunoSEQ multiplex PCR, and the TCRdb table lists in-frame clones only, not all of them. The V and J calls and clone size come from that table; D and trimming were worked out from the DNA. The sample has hundreds of thousands of clones, about 85% seen once. Sample: peripheral blood. This TCR was sampled from a woman between 50 and 59 years old with active or convalescent COVID-19. The V call is TRBV7-9, the J call TRBJ1-1; TRBD1 agrees at 8 bases. CDR3 nucleotides: TGTGCCAGCAGCAAACAGGGGGATGCGGCTTTCTTT. Protein sequence: CASSKQGDAAFF. Together with reference TRBV7-9 and TRBJ1-1, the CDR3 gives the full variable domain: DTGVSQNPRHKITKRGQNVTFRCDPISEHNRLYWYRQTLGQGPEFLTYFQNEAQLEKSRLLSDRFSAERPKGSFSTLEIQRTEQGDSAMYLCASSKQGDAAFFGQGTRLTVV.